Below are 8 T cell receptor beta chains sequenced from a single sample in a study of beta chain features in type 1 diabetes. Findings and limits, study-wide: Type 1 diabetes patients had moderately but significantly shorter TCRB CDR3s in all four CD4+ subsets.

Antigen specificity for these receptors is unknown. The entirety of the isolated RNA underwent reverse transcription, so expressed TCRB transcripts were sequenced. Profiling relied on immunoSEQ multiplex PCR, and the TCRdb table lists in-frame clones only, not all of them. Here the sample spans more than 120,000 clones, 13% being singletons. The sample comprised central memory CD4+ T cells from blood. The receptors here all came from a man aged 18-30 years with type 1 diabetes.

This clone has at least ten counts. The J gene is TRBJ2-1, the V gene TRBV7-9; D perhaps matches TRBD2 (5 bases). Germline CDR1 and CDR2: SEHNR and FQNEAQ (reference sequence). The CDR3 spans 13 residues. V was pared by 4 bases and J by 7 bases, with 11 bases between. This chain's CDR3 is CASSYNGENEQFF. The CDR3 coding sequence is TGTGCCAGCAGCTATAACGGGGAAAATGAGCAGTTCTTC. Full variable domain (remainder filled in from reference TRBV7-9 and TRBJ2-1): DTGVSQNPRHKITKRGQNVTFRCDPISEHNRLYWYRQTLGQGPEFLTYFQNEAQLEKSRLLSDRFSAERPKGSFSTLEIQRTEQGDSAMYLCASSYNGENEQFFGPGTRLTVL.

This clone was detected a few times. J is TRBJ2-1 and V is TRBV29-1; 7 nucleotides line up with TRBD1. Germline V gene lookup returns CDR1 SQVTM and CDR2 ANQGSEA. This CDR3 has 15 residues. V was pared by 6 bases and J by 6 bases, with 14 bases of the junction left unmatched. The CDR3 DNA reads TGCAGCGTCGCACCCCGACCCGACAGGGTCAATGAGCAGTTCTTC. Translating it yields CSVAPRPDRVNEQFF.

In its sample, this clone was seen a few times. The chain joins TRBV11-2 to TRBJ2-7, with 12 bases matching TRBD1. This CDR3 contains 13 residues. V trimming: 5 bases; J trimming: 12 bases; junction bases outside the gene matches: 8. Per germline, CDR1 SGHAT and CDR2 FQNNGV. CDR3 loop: CASSPGTGGVGYF. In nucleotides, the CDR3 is TGTGCCAGCAGCCCCGGGACAGGGGGCGTCGGGTACTTC.

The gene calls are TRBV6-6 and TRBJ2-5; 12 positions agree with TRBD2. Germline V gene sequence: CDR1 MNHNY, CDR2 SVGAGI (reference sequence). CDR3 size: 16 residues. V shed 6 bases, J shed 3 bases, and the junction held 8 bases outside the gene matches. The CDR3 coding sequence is TGTGCCAGCAGGCCGACTAGCGGGGGCCCTAAAGAGACCCAGTACTTC. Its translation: CASRPTSGGPKETQYF.

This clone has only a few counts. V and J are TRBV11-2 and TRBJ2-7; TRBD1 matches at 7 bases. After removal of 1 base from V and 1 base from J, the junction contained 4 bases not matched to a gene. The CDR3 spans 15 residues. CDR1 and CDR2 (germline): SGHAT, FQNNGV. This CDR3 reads CASSLAGQTSYEQYF. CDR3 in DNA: TGTGCCAGCAGCTTAGCGGGACAGACTTCCTACGAGCAGTACTTC.

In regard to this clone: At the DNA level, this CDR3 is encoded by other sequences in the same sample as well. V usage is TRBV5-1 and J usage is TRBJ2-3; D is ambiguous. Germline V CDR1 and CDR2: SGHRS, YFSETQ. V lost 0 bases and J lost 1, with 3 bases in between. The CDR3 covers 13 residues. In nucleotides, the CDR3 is TGCGCCAGCAGCTTGGGGGGCACAGATACGCAGTATTTT. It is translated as CASSLGGTDTQYF.

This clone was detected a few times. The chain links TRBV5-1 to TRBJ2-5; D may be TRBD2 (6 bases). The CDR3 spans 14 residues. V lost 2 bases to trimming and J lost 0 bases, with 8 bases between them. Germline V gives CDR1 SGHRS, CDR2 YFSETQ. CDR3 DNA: TGCGCCAGCAGCTTCGGGGACTACCAAGAGACCCAGTACTTC. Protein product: CASSFGDYQETQYF.

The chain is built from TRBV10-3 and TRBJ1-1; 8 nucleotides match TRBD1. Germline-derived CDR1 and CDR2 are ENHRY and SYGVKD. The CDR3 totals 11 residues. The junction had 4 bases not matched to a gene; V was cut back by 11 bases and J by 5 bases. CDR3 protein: CAARTGTEAFF. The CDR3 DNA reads TGTGCCGCGAGGACAGGGACTGAAGCTTTCTTT.